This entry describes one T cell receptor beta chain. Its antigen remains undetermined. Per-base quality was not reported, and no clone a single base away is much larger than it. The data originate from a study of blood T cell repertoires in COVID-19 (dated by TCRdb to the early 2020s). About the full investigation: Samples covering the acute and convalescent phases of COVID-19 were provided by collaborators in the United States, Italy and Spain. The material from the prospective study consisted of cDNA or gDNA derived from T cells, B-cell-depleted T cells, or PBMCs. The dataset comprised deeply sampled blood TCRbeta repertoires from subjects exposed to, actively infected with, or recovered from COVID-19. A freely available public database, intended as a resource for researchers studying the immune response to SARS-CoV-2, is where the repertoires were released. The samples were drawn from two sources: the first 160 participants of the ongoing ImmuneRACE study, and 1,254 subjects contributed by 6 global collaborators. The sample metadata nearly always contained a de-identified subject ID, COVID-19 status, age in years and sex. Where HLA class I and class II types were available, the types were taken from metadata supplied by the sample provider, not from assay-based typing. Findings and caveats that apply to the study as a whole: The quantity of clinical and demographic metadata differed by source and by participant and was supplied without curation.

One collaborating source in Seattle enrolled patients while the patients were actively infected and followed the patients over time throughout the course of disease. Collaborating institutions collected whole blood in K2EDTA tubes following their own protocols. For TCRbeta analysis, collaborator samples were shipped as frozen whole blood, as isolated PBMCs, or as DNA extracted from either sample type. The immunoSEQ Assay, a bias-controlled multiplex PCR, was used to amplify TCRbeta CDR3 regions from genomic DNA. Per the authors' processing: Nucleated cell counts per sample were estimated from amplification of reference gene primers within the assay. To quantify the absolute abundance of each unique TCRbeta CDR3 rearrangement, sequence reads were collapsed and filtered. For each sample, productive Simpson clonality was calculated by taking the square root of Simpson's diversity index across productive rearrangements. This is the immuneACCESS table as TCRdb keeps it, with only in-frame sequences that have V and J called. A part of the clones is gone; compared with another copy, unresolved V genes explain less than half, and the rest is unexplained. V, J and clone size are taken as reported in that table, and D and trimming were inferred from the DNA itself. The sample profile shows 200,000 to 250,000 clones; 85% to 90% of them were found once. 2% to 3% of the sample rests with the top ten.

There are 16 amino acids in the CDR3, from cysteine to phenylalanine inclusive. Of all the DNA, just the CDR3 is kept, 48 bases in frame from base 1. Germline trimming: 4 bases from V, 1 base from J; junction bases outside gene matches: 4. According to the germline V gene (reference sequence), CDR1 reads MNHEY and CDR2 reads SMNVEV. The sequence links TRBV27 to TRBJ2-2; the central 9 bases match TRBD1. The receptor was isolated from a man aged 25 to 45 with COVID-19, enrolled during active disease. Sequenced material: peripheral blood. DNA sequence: TGTGCCAGCAGTTGGCCGGGACAGGGGAACACCGGGGAGCTGTTTTTT. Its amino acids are CASSWPGQGNTGELFF.